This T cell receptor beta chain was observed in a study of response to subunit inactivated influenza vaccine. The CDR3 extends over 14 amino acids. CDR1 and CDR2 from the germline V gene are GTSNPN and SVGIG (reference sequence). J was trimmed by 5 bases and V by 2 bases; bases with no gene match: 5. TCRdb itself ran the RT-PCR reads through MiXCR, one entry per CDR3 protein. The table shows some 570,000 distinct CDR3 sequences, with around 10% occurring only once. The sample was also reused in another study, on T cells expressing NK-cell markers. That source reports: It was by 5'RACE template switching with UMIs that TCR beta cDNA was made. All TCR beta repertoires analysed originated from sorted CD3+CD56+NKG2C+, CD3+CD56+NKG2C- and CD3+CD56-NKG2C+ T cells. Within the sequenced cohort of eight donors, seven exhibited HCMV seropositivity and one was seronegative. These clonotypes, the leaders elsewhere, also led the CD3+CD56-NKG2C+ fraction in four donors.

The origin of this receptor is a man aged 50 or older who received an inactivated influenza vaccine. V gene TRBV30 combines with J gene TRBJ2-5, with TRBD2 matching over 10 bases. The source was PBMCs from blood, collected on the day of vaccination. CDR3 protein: CAWSWASGSETQYF. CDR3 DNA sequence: TGTGCCTGGAGTTGGGCTAGCGGGAGTGAGACCCAGTACTTC.